This T cell receptor beta chain was captured in a study of Graves' ophthalmopathy and Graves' hyperthyroidism. Amplified material comprised TCR beta CDR3 regions derived from RNA transcripts. An opening RT-PCR round employed HTBI primers and preceded a second-round multiplex PCR. TCRdb reprocessed the multiplex PCR reads via MiXCR and lists one record per CDR3 protein. Among approximately 160,000 distinct CDR3 sequences listed, about two fifths were seen once. The sequence was obtained from a man aged 25 to 40 with Graves' ophthalmopathy. Sequences were obtained from peripheral blood.

DNA for the CDR3: TGTGCCAGTAGTGAAAATAGCGGCTACGAGCAGTACTTC. This codes for CASSENSGYEQYF. This chain links TRBV19 with TRBJ2-7, with a tentative D call TRBD2 (6 bases). Trimming removed 5 bases from V and 3 bases from J, with 11 bases in between. The CDR3 sequence is 13 residues long. The germline V gene has CDR1 LNHDA and CDR2 SQIVND (reference sequence).